This T cell receptor (beta chain) stems from a study of graft-versus-host responses after intestinal transplantation. TCRdb keeps only in-frame clones here, not all; method: immunoSEQ multiplex PCR. The sample lists 95,000 to 110,000 clones, more than 85% occurring once. The CDR3 length is 17 residues. V lost 2 bases to trimming and J lost 1 base; unmatched junction nucleotides: 9. Germline V gene sequence: CDR1 MNHNS, CDR2 SASEGT. About this clone itself: Its antigen is currently unknown.

The receptor was derived from a human donor who received an intestinal transplant. The sample consisted of unstimulated CD8+ T cells sorted from spleen or lymph node cells, taken before intestinal transplant. This chain uses TRBV6-1 with TRBJ2-3; 7 bases line up with TRBD2. This CDR3 is CASSEPGLAVGTDTQYF. CDR3 DNA sequence: TGTGCCAGCAGTGAACCCGGTCTAGCGGTAGGCACAGATACGCAGTATTTT.